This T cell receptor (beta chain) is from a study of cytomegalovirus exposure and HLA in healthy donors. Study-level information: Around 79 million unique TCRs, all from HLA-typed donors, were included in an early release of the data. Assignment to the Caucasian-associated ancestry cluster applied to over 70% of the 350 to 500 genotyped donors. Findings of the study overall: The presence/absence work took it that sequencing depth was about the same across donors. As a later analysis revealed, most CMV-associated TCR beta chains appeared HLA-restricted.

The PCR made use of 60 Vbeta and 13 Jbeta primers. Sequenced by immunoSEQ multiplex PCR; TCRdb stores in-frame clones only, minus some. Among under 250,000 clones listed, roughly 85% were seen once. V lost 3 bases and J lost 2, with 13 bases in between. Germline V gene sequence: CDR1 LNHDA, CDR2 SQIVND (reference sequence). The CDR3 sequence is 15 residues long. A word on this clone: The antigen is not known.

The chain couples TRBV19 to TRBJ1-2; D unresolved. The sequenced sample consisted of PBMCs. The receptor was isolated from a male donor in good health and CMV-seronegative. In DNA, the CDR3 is TGTGCCAGTAGTATTGCCGACACAGTCAACTATGGCTACACCTTC. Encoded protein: CASSIADTVNYGYTF.